The rows below give T cell receptor beta chains drawn from one sample of a study of blood T cells in healthy people across ages. Each CDR3 protein gets one entry after TCRdb re-called the 5' RACE reads with MiXCR. The table lists about 1.7 million distinct CDR3 sequences, roughly 28% of them singletons. Sequencing was carried out using blood. These TCRs come from a woman in her 30s in good health. The conserved cysteine and the conserved F or W are not part of the CDR3 here. The order of the fields is D gene, V gene, clone size, J gene, CDR3 protein. D genes are given only for firm matches. The size entry is marked missing in some rows and otherwise reads once, few, many or a size class.

D: NA; V: TRBV7-9; size: NA; J: TRBJ2-5; CDR3: ASSLAAGWTETQY
D: TRBD1; V: TRBV6-1; size: NA; J: TRBJ1-1; CDR3: ASTPPRQGRVEAF
D: NA; V: TRBV10-3; size: many; J: TRBJ2-7; CDR3: AISPTSYEQY
D: NA; V: TRBV10-2; size: many; J: TRBJ2-7; CDR3: ASSDMAGSSYEQY
D: TRBD2; V: TRBV5-6; size: NA; J: TRBJ2-4; CDR3: ASSLRLAGEVYNEQY
D: NA; V: TRBV15; size: NA; J: TRBJ1-1; CDR3: ATSRRGAEAF
D: TRBD1; V: TRBV15; size: NA; J: TRBJ2-1; CDR3: ATGGRQGAWDEQF
D: TRBD1; V: TRBV28; size: many; J: TRBJ1-2; CDR3: ASSGQGADYGYT
D: NA; V: TRBV27; size: NA; J: TRBJ1-2; CDR3: ASSLLPGEGYGYT
D: TRBD2; V: TRBV6-1; size: NA; J: NA; CDR3: ASSKSGGALETQY
D: NA; V: TRBV30; size: NA; J: TRBJ2-7; CDR3: ALNGGSYEQD
D: NA; V: TRBV18; size: NA; J: TRBJ2-5; CDR3: ASSAGAGETQY
D: NA; V: TRBV5-5; size: NA; J: TRBJ2-3; CDR3: ASSFRGRGSTDTQY
D: NA; V: TRBV10-3; size: few; J: TRBJ1-2; CDR3: AISDQKTVRYGYT
D: TRBD1; V: TRBV12-3/TRBV12-4; size: NA; J: TRBJ1-1; CDR3: ASSLSPLQGRAF
D: NA; V: TRBV19; size: NA; J: TRBJ2-5; CDR3: ASSTSGPGLNEQY
D: TRBD1; V: TRBV9; size: NA; J: TRBJ1-4; CDR3: ASGRDSFNEKLF
D: NA; V: TRBV5-1; size: NA; J: TRBJ1-5; CDR3: ASSLVAGGDQPQH
D: TRBD1; V: TRBV5-4; size: few; J: TRBJ2-4; CDR3: ASSLRQDRTRGNIQY
D: TRBD2; V: TRBV5-5; size: NA; J: TRBJ2-1; CDR3: ASSFRRLAGRGGNEQF
D: NA; V: TRBV7-9; size: few; J: TRBJ2-7; CDR3: ASSPAGRATYEQY
D: TRBD2; V: TRBV7-9; size: few; J: TRBJ2-1; CDR3: ASSLTLAGVGEQF
D: NA; V: TRBV5-1; size: NA; J: TRBJ2-1; CDR3: ASSLPTGDNEQF